Here is one T cell receptor beta chain with its context. What it recognizes is unknown. This table comes from immunoSEQ multiplex PCR, and its TCRdb copy is limited to in-frame clones, with some not included. The repertoire holds some 66,000 clones, with 88% as singletons. This CDR3 region has 16 residues. V lost 3 bases, J lost 1 base, and 12 bases lay in between. Per germline, CDR1 LNHDA and CDR2 SQIVND (reference sequence). These data originate in a study of OX40 agonist ivuxolimab in advanced cancers. Study as a whole: Prior therapy, whether anti-PD-1, anti-PD-L1 or anti-CTLA-4, was allowed, and roughly 40% had some.

Autoimmune disease history or systemic immunosuppression meant exclusion. Baseline, cycle 4 day 1, and cycle 7 day 1 were the blood sampling points. Study-level points and caveats: There were, on average, more expanded clones in CD8+ T cells than in CD4+.

The rearrangement links TRBV19 to TRBJ2-2; D is ambiguous. The sample here was CD4+ or CD8+ T cells sorted from blood, taken in a trial of the OX40 agonist ivuxolimab. The sequence was collected from an adult with an advanced solid tumor such as melanoma, head and neck, liver or kidney cancer. Here the CDR3 reads CASSIVVVQNTGELFF. The DNA for the CDR3 is TGTGCCAGTAGTATCGTGGTAGTTCAGAACACCGGGGAGCTGTTTTTT.